This is a list of T cell receptor beta chains from one sample in a study of T-cell memory formation after mild COVID-19. TCRdb itself ran the 5' RACE reads through MiXCR, one entry per CDR3 protein. There are 250,000 to 350,000 distinct CDR3 sequences in the sample; roughly 19% occur only once, and around 21% lies in the top ten. The sequenced sample consisted of PBMCs or a T cell subset sorted from them (not recorded which). The source of these receptors is a man between 18 and 29 years old who had mild COVID-19 (a few samples of this study predate the infection). Cell type and time point are not known. Both conserved end residues are part of each CDR3. The D gene is left open where the match is weak. Only part of the rows carry a size: once, few, many, or a class if the clone is expanded.

J | D | size | length | V | CDR3 | DNA
TRBJ2-7 | NA | NA | 13 | TRBV4-3 | CASSQGRRSEQYF | TGCGCCAGCAGCCAAGGCAGGCGTAGCGAGCAGTACTTC
TRBJ2-5 | NA | NA | 12 | TRBV12-3/TRBV12-4 | CASRGGQETQYF | TGTGCCAGCAGGGGGGGTCAAGAGACCCAGTACTTC
TRBJ2-3 | NA | NA | 13 | TRBV2 | CASSEVPGGTQYF | TGTGCCAGCAGTGAAGTTCCCGGGGGTACGCAGTATTTT
TRBJ1-1 | NA | NA | 13 | TRBV7-2 | CASSFHQNTEAFF | TGTGCCAGCAGCTTTCATCAGAACACTGAAGCTTTCTTT
TRBJ1-2 | TRBD1 | NA | 15 | TRBV6-5 | CASSRDVTGAYGYTF | TGTGCCAGCAGTAGGGACGTGACAGGGGCTTATGGCTACACCTTC
TRBJ2-5 | NA | many | 14 | TRBV12-3/TRBV12-4 | CASSPTWTKETQYF | TGTGCCAGCAGTCCCACCTGGACAAAAGAGACCCAGTACTTC
TRBJ2-3 | NA | NA | 13 | TRBV28 | CASSLTAPDTQYF | TGTGCCAGCAGTTTAACAGCTCCAGATACGCAGTATTTT
TRBJ2-6 | NA | NA | 14 | TRBV6-1 | CASSHPSGANVLTF | TGTGCCAGCAGTCACCCCTCTGGGGCCAACGTCCTGACTTTC
TRBJ1-2 | TRBD1 | NA | 14 | TRBV5-1 | CASSSGQGTGGYTF | TGCGCCAGCAGCTCCGGACAGGGGACGGGTGGCTACACCTTC
TRBJ2-5 | NA | few | 13 | TRBV5-5 | CASTPPLEETQYF | TGTGCCAGCACCCCCCCCCTAGAGGAGACCCAGTACTTC
TRBJ1-2 | NA | NA | 17 | TRBV7-2 | CASSSPPTGKEVGGYTF | TGTGCCAGCAGCTCCCCCCCCACAGGGAAGGAAGTCGGGGGCTACACCTTC
TRBJ2-3 | TRBD2 | few | 18 | TRBV5-1 | CASSPHPIGLADTDTQYF | TGCGCCAGCAGCCCCCACCCAATTGGACTAGCGGACACAGATACGCAGTATTTT
TRBJ2-3 | NA | few | 11 | TRBV7-9 | CASGSADTQYF | TGTGCCAGCGGTAGCGCAGATACGCAGTATTTT
TRBJ2-1 | TRBD2 | NA | 17 | TRBV7-9 | CASSPLAGDKYYNEQFF | TGTGCCAGCAGCCCCTTAGCGGGGGATAAATATTACAATGAGCAGTTCTTC
TRBJ2-1 | NA | many | 16 | TRBV5-1 | CASSPGLHSLYNEQFF | TGCGCCAGCAGCCCGGGACTCCACTCGTTGTACAATGAGCAGTTCTTC
TRBJ1-2 | NA | NA | 13 | TRBV20-1 | CSARDRENYGYTF | TGCAGTGCTAGAGATCGCGAAAACTATGGCTACACCTTC
TRBJ1-4 | NA | few | 15 | TRBV20-1 | CSASQGTGANEKLFF | TGCAGTGCTAGTCAGGGCACGGGAGCTAATGAAAAACTGTTTTTT
TRBJ2-3 | TRBD2 | many | 14 | TRBV6-2/TRBV6-3 | CASSLGLASDTQYF | TGTGCCAGCAGTTTGGGACTAGCGTCAGATACGCAGTATTTT
TRBJ2-2 | TRBD1 | NA | 14 | TRBV6-5 | CASSFDRGTGELFF | TGTGCCAGCAGTTTCGACAGGGGCACCGGGGAGCTGTTTTTT
TRBJ2-1 | NA | many | 14 | TRBV9 | CASRPLSSYNEQFF | TGTGCCAGCAGACCCCTGAGCTCCTACAATGAGCAGTTCTTC
TRBJ2-3 | NA | NA | 12 | TRBV7-9 | CASRKGMDTQYF | TGTGCCAGCAGAAAAGGGATGGATACGCAGTATTTT
TRBJ2-3 | TRBD1 | few | 15 | TRBV29-1 | CSVDPGQSSTDTQYF | TGCAGCGTTGACCCGGGACAGAGTTCCACAGATACGCAGTATTTT
TRBJ2-1 | NA | NA | 14 | TRBV4-1 | CASSQGDLFNEQFF | TGCGCCAGCAGCCAGGGGGACCTTTTCAATGAGCAGTTCTTC
TRBJ2-1 | NA | NA | 13 | TRBV4-3 | CASSQDFFGEQFF | TGCGCCAGCAGCCAAGATTTCTTTGGGGAGCAGTTCTTC
TRBJ2-1 | NA | many | 11 | TRBV12-3/TRBV12-4 | CASSLRGEQFF | TGTGCCAGCAGTTTACGTGGTGAGCAGTTCTTC
TRBJ1-6 | TRBD1 | NA | 15 | TRBV18 | CASSQQGLNNSPLHF | TGTGCCAGCTCACAACAGGGGCTAAATAATTCACCCCTCCACTTT
TRBJ2-2 | NA | NA | 18 | TRBV10-1 | CASARDTFYHPNTGELFF | TGCGCCAGCGCCCGGGACACCTTCTACCACCCGAACACCGGGGAGCTGTTTTTT
TRBJ2-5 | NA | NA | 12 | TRBV10-3 | CAISGGLETQYF | TGTGCCATCTCGGGCGGGTTGGAGACCCAGTACTTC
TRBJ2-7 | NA | many | 13 | TRBV5-1 | CASSLGSGYEQYF | TGCGCCAGCAGCTTGGGGTCAGGCTACGAGCAGTACTTC
TRBJ2-1 | TRBD1 | NA | 15 | TRBV10-3 | CAISPATAGDSEQFF | TGTGCCATCAGTCCGGCGACCGCCGGGGACAGTGAGCAGTTCTTC
TRBJ1-2 | NA | few | 12 | TRBV29-1 | CSVEEGLYGYTF | TGCAGCGTTGAAGAGGGACTCTATGGCTACACCTTC
TRBJ1-6 | TRBD1 | few | 17 | TRBV6-6 | CASSYLTGGIGNSPLHF | TGTGCCAGCAGTTACCTTACAGGGGGGATTGGTAATTCACCCCTCCACTTT
TRBJ2-2 | TRBD1 | few | 15 | TRBV29-1 | CSVGTDTMNTGELFF | TGCAGCGTGGGGACAGATACTATGAACACCGGGGAGCTGTTTTTT
TRBJ2-2 | NA | NA | 14 | TRBV7-9 | CARGPPGPIGELFF | TGTGCCAGAGGACCTCCAGGCCCGATCGGGGAGCTGTTTTTT
TRBJ2-1 | TRBD1 | few | 17 | TRBV12-3/TRBV12-4 | CASSSGQGLSSYNEQFF | TGTGCCAGCAGTTCAGGACAGGGGCTAAGTAGCTACAATGAGCAGTTCTTC
TRBJ2-3 | TRBD2 | few | 17 | TRBV18 | CASSRTRASGETDTQYF | TGTGCCAGCTCACGGACCCGGGCTAGCGGGGAGACAGATACGCAGTATTTT
TRBJ2-5 | NA | NA | 14 | TRBV4-1 | CASSQDLSRETQYF | TGCGCCAGCAGCCAAGATCTTAGCAGGGAGACCCAGTACTTC
TRBJ1-1 | NA | NA | 14 | TRBV5-1 | CASSFTAGNTEAFF | TGCGCCAGCAGCTTTACTGCCGGGAACACTGAAGCTTTCTTT
TRBJ2-2 | TRBD1 | many | 15 | TRBV7-2 | CASSSRTGRAGELFF | TGTGCCAGCAGCTCCAGGACAGGGAGAGCTGGGGAGCTGTTTTTT
TRBJ1-4 | TRBD1 | few | 18 | TRBV6-5 | CASSYSGRTGGFWGKLFF | TGTGCCAGCAGTTACTCGGGCCGGACAGGAGGGTTTTGGGGAAAACTGTTTTTT
TRBJ1-2 | NA | NA | 15 | TRBV6-6 | CASSYRDRSNYGYTF | TGTGCCAGCAGTTACCGTGACAGATCTAACTATGGCTACACCTTC
TRBJ2-2 | TRBD1 | few | 16 | TRBV25-1 | CASSEWDRGNTGELFF | TGTGCCAGCAGTGAATGGGACAGGGGGAACACCGGGGAGCTGTTTTTT
TRBJ1-1 | NA | few | 13 | TRBV5-5 | CASSHLPNTEAFF | TGTGCCAGCAGTCACTTACCGAACACTGAAGCTTTCTTT
TRBJ2-1 | TRBD2 | NA | 16 | TRBV14 | CASSVLSGGAYNEQFF | TGTGCCAGCAGCGTCCTTAGCGGGGGCGCCTACAATGAGCAGTTCTTC
TRBJ2-4 | NA | few | 16 | TRBV6-5 | CASSYSPGYAKNIQYF | TGTGCCAGCAGTTACTCCCCGGGATATGCCAAAAACATTCAGTACTTC
TRBJ1-6 | NA | NA | 16 | TRBV4-3 | CASSQDVGQVDSPLHF | TGCGCCAGCAGCCAAGATGTGGGCCAGGTGGATTCACCCCTCCACTTT
TRBJ2-2 | NA | few | 15 | TRBV7-9 | CASSPRQENTGELFF | TGTGCCAGCAGCCCCCGACAGGAGAACACCGGGGAGCTGTTTTTT
TRBJ1-1 | NA | NA | 13 | TRBV13 | CASSSEDNTEAFF | TGTGCCAGCAGCTCAGAGGATAACACTGAAGCTTTCTTT
TRBJ2-7 | TRBD1 | NA | 16 | TRBV7-9 | CASSSYRGRDIYEQYF | TGTGCCAGCAGCTCCTACAGGGGACGCGATATCTACGAGCAGTACTTC
TRBJ1-4 | NA | NA | 14 | TRBV20-1 | CSARDVSNPEKLFF | TGCAGTGCTAGAGATGTCAGTAACCCCGAAAAACTGTTTTTT
TRBJ1-2 | NA | many | 14 | TRBV20-1 | CSARVPGASYGYTF | TGCAGTGCTAGAGTCCCAGGGGCCTCCTATGGCTACACCTTC
TRBJ2-7 | NA | NA | 11 | TRBV29-1 | CSASLGAEQYF | TGCAGCGCCTCCTTGGGTGCGGAGCAGTACTTC
TRBJ2-5 | NA | NA | 13 | TRBV29-1 | CSVGRLRGETQYF | TGCAGCGTTGGACGGTTGAGGGGGGAGACCCAGTACTTC